This T cell receptor (beta chain) was recorded in a study of cytomegalovirus exposure and HLA in healthy donors. Looking at the study overall: The Caucasian-associated ancestry cluster held around 76% of around 380 genotyped donors. Study outcomes and limitations: Across donors, sequencing depth was assumed by presence/absence analyses to be roughly uniform. Later analysis reportedly placed an Asian-associated ancestry cluster below the roughly 680-donor mean in N-insertions. A few V segments could not be told apart, such as TRBV6-2 and TRBV6-3, and were left out.

The CDR3 is 13 residues long. Per germline, CDR1 SGHRS and CDR2 YFSETQ. Trimming stripped 0 bases from V and 5 bases from J, with 6 bases between. Concerning this clone itself: Antigen unknown.

PCR used 60 Vbeta primers and 13 Jbeta primers. Sequencing was performed with immunoSEQ multiplex PCR; in TCRdb, only in-frame clones are kept and a portion is missing. This table has about 160,000 clones, approximately 81% appearing once. The sequencing input was PBMCs. The chain employs TRBV5-1 and TRBJ2-1, with D possibly TRBD1 on 6 matching bases. The TCR sequence derives from a boy aged 2 to 9 in good health and CMV-seronegative. The CDR3 spells CASSLGTDNEQFF. The CDR3 DNA sequence: TGCGCCAGCAGCTTGGGGACAGACAATGAGCAGTTCTTC.